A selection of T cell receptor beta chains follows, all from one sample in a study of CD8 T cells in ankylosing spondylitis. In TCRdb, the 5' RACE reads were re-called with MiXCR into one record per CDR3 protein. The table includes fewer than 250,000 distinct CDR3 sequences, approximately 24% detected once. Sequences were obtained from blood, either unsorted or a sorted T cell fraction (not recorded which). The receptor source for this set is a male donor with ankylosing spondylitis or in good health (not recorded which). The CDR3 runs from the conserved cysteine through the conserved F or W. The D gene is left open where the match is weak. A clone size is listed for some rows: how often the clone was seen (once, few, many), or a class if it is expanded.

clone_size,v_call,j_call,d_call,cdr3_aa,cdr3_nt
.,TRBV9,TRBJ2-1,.,CASSATSSDEQFF,TGTGCCAGCAGCGCCACTAGCAGCGATGAGCAGTTCTTC
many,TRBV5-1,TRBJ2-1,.,CASSLDVDLGVNEQFF,TGCGCCAGCAGCTTGGATGTGGATCTTGGGGTGAATGAGCAGTTCTTC
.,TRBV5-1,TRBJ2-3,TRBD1,CASSLRQGQTDTQYF,TGCGCCAGCAGCTTACGACAGGGTCAGACAGATACGCAGTATTTT
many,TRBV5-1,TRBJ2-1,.,CASSIGGGNGEQFF,TGCGCCAGCAGCATTGGGGGCGGAAATGGTGAGCAGTTCTTC
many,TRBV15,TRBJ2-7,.,CATSRSSSGGRNEQYF,TGTGCCACCAGCAGATCCTCTAGTGGGGGCAGGAACGAGCAGTACTTC
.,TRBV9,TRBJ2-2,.,CASSVAGGTNTGELFF,TGTGCCAGCAGCGTAGCTGGGGGCACGAACACCGGGGAGCTGTTTTTT
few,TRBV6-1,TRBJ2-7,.,CASARGRIRSEQYF,TGTGCCAGCGCCCGGGGCAGGATACGCTCCGAGCAGTACTTC
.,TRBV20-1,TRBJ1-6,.,CSAAPPSSYNSPLHF,TGCAGTGCCGCCCCCCCCAGCTCCTATAATTCACCCCTCCACTTT
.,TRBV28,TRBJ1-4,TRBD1,CASSLLLTGVEKLFF,TGTGCCAGCAGTTTACTATTGACAGGGGTGGAAAAACTGTTTTTT
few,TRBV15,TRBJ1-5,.,CATSRDKGLNQPQHF,TGTGCCACCAGCAGAGATAAGGGTTTGAATCAGCCCCAGCATTTT
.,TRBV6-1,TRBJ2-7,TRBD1,CASSPSYRGSYEQYF,TGTGCCAGCAGTCCATCATACAGGGGCTCCTACGAGCAGTACTTC
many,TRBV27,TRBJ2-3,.,CASLEYGTSTDTQYF,TGTGCCAGCCTAGAGTACGGGACTAGCACAGATACGCAGTATTTT
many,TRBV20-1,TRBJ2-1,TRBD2,CSARAWGLAGGSYNEQFF,TGCAGTGCTAGAGCCTGGGGGCTAGCGGGAGGATCCTACAATGAGCAGTTCTTC
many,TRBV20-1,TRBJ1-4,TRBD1,CSARGGTGDEKLFF,TGCAGTGCCAGGGGCGGGACAGGAGACGAAAAACTGTTTTTT
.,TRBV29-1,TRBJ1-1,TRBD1,CSVHTGGTEAFF,TGCAGCGTCCATACAGGGGGGACTGAAGCTTTCTTT
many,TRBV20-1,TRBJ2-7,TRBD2,CSARDQGLAGVGWDYEQYF,TGCAGTGCTAGAGATCAGGGACTAGCGGGAGTAGGGTGGGACTACGAGCAGTACTTC
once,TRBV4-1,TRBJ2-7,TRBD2,CASGPSGPSYEQYF,TGCGCCAGCGGGCCTAGCGGGCCGTCCTACGAGCAGTACTTC
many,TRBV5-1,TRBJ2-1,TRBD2,CASSSLAGRVNEQFF,TGCGCCAGCAGCTCACTAGCGGGAAGAGTCAATGAGCAGTTCTTC
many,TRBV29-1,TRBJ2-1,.,CSALTELNYNEQFF,TGCAGCGCCCTCACCGAATTGAACTACAATGAGCAGTTCTTC
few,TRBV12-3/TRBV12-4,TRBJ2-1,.,CASSFSARNNEQFF,TGTGCCAGCAGTTTTTCGGCCAGGAACAATGAGCAGTTCTTC
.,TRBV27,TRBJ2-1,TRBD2,CASSLLRLADAYNEQFF,TGTGCCAGCAGTTTATTAAGACTAGCAGACGCGTACAATGAGCAGTTCTTC
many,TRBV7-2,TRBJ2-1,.,CASSPQHNPEQFF,TGTGCCAGCAGCCCCCAACATAACCCAGAGCAGTTCTTC
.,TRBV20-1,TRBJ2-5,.,CSARGAGYQETQYF,TGCAGTGCTAGAGGAGCCGGATACCAAGAGACCCAGTACTTC
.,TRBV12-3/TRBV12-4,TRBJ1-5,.,CASSVSGGRNQPQHF,TGTGCCAGCAGTGTCTCGGGCGGACGCAATCAGCCCCAGCATTTT
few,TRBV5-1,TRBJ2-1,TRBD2,CASGRTSGINEQFF,TGCGCCAGCGGACGGACTAGCGGTATCAATGAGCAGTTCTTC
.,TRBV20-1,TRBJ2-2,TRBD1,CSARHRGQGGSGTGELFF,TGCAGTGCCCGTCACCGGGGACAGGGTGGTTCGGGCACCGGGGAGCTGTTTTTT
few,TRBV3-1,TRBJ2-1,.,CATRGGDSEQFF,TGTGCCACAAGGGGGGGCGATAGTGAGCAGTTCTTC
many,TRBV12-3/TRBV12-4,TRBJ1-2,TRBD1,CASSPTGGPAPNYGYTF,TGTGCCAGCAGTCCCACAGGGGGCCCCGCACCTAACTATGGCTACACCTTC
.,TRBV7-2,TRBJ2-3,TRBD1,CASSSSTGSTQYF,TGTGCCAGCAGCAGCTCGACAGGGAGTACGCAGTATTTT
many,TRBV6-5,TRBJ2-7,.,CASRLHYEQYF,TGTGCCAGCAGACTTCACTACGAGCAGTACTTC
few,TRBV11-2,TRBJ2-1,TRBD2,CASSLKSSGRAFYNEQFF,TGTGCCAGCAGCTTAAAATCCAGCGGGAGGGCATTTTACAATGAGCAGTTCTTC
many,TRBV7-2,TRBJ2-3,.,CASSPRTDTQYF,TGTGCCAGCAGCCCCCGGACAGATACGCAGTATTTT
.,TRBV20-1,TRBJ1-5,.,CSARFSGGAMGNQPQHF,TGCAGTGCTAGATTTTCCGGCGGGGCGATGGGCAATCAGCCCCAGCATTTT
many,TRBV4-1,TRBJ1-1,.,CASSQDLGAPNTEAFF,TGCGCCAGCAGCCAAGATCTAGGGGCACCGAACACTGAAGCTTTCTTT
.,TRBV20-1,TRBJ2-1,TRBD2,CSNRGSSGRTNSGNEQFF,TGCAGTAACAGAGGTTCTAGCGGGAGAACGAATTCGGGCAATGAGCAGTTCTTC
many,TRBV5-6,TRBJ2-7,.,CASSLGTAQTEQYF,TGTGCCAGCAGCTTGGGGACAGCCCAAACCGAGCAGTACTTC
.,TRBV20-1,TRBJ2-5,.,CSASRGNQETQYF,TGCAGTGCTAGTCGGGGGAACCAAGAGACCCAGTACTTC
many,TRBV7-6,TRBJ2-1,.,CASSPGNEQFF,TGTGCCAGCAGCCCTGGCAATGAGCAGTTCTTC
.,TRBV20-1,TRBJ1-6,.,CSARDDGQSKNSPLHF,TGCAGTGCTAGAGATGATGGACAGTCGAAGAATTCACCCCTCCACTTT
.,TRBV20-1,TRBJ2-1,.,CSARVGSGISYNEQFF,TGCAGTGCTAGAGTCGGTAGCGGAATCTCCTACAATGAGCAGTTCTTC
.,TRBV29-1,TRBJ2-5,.,CSVGLAEETQYF,TGCAGCGTTGGATTAGCCGAGGAGACCCAGTACTTC
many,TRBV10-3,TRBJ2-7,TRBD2,CAISPGLSSSYEQYF,TGTGCCATCAGTCCGGGACTATCGAGCTCCTACGAGCAGTACTTC
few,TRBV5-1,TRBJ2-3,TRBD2,CASTSGRAGGDTQYF,TGCGCCAGCACCAGCGGGAGGGCCGGTGGAGATACGCAGTATTTT
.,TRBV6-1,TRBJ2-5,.,CASTRRGRETQYF,TGTGCCAGCACCCGGCGAGGGCGGGAGACCCAGTACTTC
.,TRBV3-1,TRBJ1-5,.,CASSQEPVPVPQHF,TGTGCCAGCAGCCAAGAACCGGTGCCCGTGCCCCAGCATTTT
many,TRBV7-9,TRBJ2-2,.,CASKQLNTGELFF,TGTGCCAGCAAGCAGCTTAACACCGGGGAGCTGTTTTTT
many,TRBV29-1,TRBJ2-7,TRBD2,CSVEESTSGSYEQYF,TGCAGCGTTGAAGAGTCGACTAGCGGGAGCTACGAGCAGTACTTC
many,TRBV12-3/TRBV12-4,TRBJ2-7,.,CASSSTGGGKKQYF,TGTGCCAGCAGTAGCACCGGAGGAGGGAAGAAGCAGTACTTC
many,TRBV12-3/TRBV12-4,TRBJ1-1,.,CASRGPNTEAFF,TGTGCCAGCAGGGGCCCGAACACTGAAGCTTTCTTT